The clone carrying this T cell receptor (beta chain) was seen ten or more times. The authors sequenced patients whose flow cytometry had shown CD8+CD57+ cell expansion. CDR1 and CDR2 (germline): LGHNA, YSLEER. The CDR3 spans 17 residues. V dropped 2 bases and J dropped 2 bases, with 16 bases sitting between them. The use of genomic DNA as template underpinned the TCR beta VDJ and CDR3 profiling. TCRdb passed the reads through MiXCR, listing each CDR3 protein once. The sample holds roughly 240,000 distinct CDR3 sequences; approximately 45% are singletons and the top ten take less than 9%. This record comes from a study of CD8+CD57+ T cells in acquired aplastic anemia.

Sequences were obtained from sorted CD4+, CD8+, or CD8+CD57+ T cells (not recorded which) from PBMCs. This chain uses TRBV4-3 with TRBJ1-5; tentative D call: TRBD1 (6 bases). The sequence was collected from a human donor with aplastic anemia. The CDR3 loop reads CASSQWVHRVGNQPQHF. The CDR3 coding sequence is TGCGCCAGCAGCCAATGGGTCCACAGGGTTGGCAATCAGCCCCAGCATTTT.